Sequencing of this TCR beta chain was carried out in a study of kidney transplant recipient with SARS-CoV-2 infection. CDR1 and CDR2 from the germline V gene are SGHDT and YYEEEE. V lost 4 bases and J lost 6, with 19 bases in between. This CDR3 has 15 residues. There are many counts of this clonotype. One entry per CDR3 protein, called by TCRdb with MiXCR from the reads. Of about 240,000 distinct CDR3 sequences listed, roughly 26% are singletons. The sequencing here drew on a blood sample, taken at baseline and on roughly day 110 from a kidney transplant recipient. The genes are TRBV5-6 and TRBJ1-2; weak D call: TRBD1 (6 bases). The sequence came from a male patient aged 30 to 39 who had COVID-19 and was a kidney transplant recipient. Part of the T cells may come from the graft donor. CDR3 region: CASSPRTTRGDGYTF. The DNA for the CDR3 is TGTGCCAGCAGCCCCCGGACAACAAGGGGGGATGGCTACACCTTC.